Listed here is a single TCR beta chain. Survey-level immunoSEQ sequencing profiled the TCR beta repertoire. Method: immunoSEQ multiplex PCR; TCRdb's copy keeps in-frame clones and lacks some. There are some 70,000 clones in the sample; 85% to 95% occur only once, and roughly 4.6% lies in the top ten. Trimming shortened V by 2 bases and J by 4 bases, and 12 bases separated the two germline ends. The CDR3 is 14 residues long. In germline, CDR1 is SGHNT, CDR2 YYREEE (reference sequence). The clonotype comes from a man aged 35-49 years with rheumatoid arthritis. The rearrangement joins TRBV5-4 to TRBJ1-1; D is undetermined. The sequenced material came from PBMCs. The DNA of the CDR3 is TGTGCCAGCAGCTTACCACCCCCGAGCACTGAAGCTTTCTTT. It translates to CASSLPPPSTEAFF. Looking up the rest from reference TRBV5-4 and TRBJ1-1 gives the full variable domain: ETGVTQSPTHLIKTRGQQVTLRCSSQSGHNTVSWYQQALGQGPQFIFQYYREEENGRGNFPPRFSGLQFPNYSSELNVNALELDDSALYLCASSLPPPSTEAFFGQGTRLTVV.